These 28 T cell receptor beta chains were sequenced from one sample in a study of cytomegalovirus exposure and HLA in healthy donors. This PCR relied on a set of 60 Vbeta primers and 13 Jbeta primers. The protocol was immunoSEQ multiplex PCR, while the TCRdb copy is restricted to in-frame clones and leaves out a portion. The data hold under 130,000 clones, with around 60% observed a single time. The sequenced sample was PBMCs. These receptors were taken from a man aged 25-40 years in good health and CMV-seropositive.

As regards this clone: The sample carries other DNA sequences with the same CDR3. This rearrangement joins TRBV27 to TRBJ1-5; maybe TRBD1 (6 bases). Germline V lookup: CDR1 MNHEY, CDR2 SMNVEV (reference sequence). The CDR3 is 13 amino acids. V dropped 5 bases and J dropped 6 bases, with 11 bases sitting between them. CDR3 loop: CASSLRGGQPQHF. CDR3 DNA: TGTGCCAGCAGTCTCAGGGGTGGTCAGCCCCAGCATTTT.

This clone was seen a handful of times. The genes are TRBV7-2 and TRBJ2-2; possibly TRBD2 for D (6 bases). Deletions cut 6 bases from V and 7 bases from J, with 24 bases between. Germline V gives CDR1 SGHTA, CDR2 FQGNSA. CDR3 length equals 17 residues. In nucleotides, the CDR3 is TGTGCCAGCAGATTTTGGGGATTGGCAGGGACTGACGGGGAGCTGTTTTTT. Protein product: CASRFWGLAGTDGELFF.

The V call is TRBV13, the J call TRBJ2-7; 7 bases line up with TRBD1. Trimming at V came to 1 base and at J to 5 bases, leaving 2 bases not matched to a gene. This CDR3 has 13 amino acids. From germline, CDR1 is PRHDT and CDR2 FYEKMQ (reference sequence). CDR3 nucleotide sequence: TGTGCCAGCAGCTTAGACAGGGGCCACGAGCAGTACTTC. It yields the protein CASSLDRGHEQYF.

The chain is built from TRBV29-1 and TRBJ1-4, with 10 positions matching TRBD1. Trimming took 5 bases from V and 6 from J; bases not matched to a gene: 6. From germline, CDR1 is SQVTM and CDR2 ANQGSEA. The CDR3 has 14 residues. CDR3 protein: CSVPGQGRDEKLFF. In DNA, the CDR3 is TGCAGCGTTCCGGGACAGGGGAGGGATGAAAAACTGTTTTTT.

The rearrangement links TRBV6-6 to TRBJ1-5; TRBD1 matches at 9 bases. With V trimmed by 7 bases and J by 2 bases, 6 bases remained unmatched. Germline V CDR1 and CDR2: MNHNY, SVGAGI (reference sequence). CDR3 size: 15 residues. CDR3 in amino acids: CASTARTGGNQPQHF. The CDR3 DNA follows: TGTGCCAGCACCGCCCGGACAGGGGGCAATCAGCCCCAGCATTTT.

The genes are TRBV18 and TRBJ1-1, with a weak D call TRBD1 (6 bases). This CDR3 has 14 residues. V was trimmed by 6 bases and J by 6 bases, leaving 17 bases between them. CDR1 is KGHSH and CDR2 is LQKENI in the germline V gene. The CDR3 nucleotides read TGTGCCAGCTCGAATAGAGAGGGGGACGCTGAAGCTTTCTTT. This gives the protein CASSNREGDAEAFF. The variable domain in full, with the rest retrieved from reference TRBV18 and TRBJ1-1, is NAGVMQNPRHLVRRRGQEARLRCSPMKGHSHVYWYRQLPEEGLKFMVYLQKENIIDESGMPKERFSAEFPKEGPSILRIQQVVRGDSAAYFCASSNREGDAEAFFGQGTRLTVV.

This clone occurred a few times. The chain employs TRBV7-8 and TRBJ1-1; D is perhaps TRBD1 (5 bases). The germline V gene has CDR1 SGHVS and CDR2 FQNEAQ. V lost 5 bases to trimming and J lost 9 bases, with 16 bases between them. The CDR3 is 13 amino acids. The DNA of the CDR3 is TGTGCCAGCAGCCCCCAGATGGGGGGGAAAGCTTTCTTT. It specifies CASSPQMGGKAFF.

The chain combines TRBV5-5 with TRBJ1-1; D is unresolved. V was clipped by 4 bases and J by 0 bases, with 16 bases between them. The CDR3 is made up of 16 amino acids. The V gene's germline CDR1 is SGHKS and CDR2 YYEKEE (reference sequence). The CDR3 sequence: CASSKRERNLNTEAFF. CDR3 DNA sequence: TGTGCCAGCAGCAAGCGTGAGAGGAATTTGAACACTGAAGCTTTCTTT.

The sample holds a few counts of this clone. The CDR3 nucleotides are TGTGCCATCGGACAGGGGGGAACCTACGAGCAGTACTTC. Its translation is CAIGQGGTYEQYF. The chain carries TRBV6-6 and TRBJ2-7; TRBD1 aligns across 10 bases. The ends lost 10 bases at V and 2 bases at J; junction bases unmatched: 5. Per the germline V gene, CDR1 is MNHNY and CDR2 is SVGAGI (reference sequence). CDR3 length: 13 amino acids.

The rearrangement joins TRBV6-1 to TRBJ1-5, with D perhaps TRBD1 (6 bases). The CDR3 extends over 14 amino acids. V was cut by 5 bases and J by 2 bases, with 10 bases left in between. Germline-derived CDR1 and CDR2 are MNHNS and SASEGT. CDR3 DNA sequence: TGTGCCAGCAGTATAGGGGGTGGCAATCAGCCCCAGCATTTT. It encodes CASSIGGGNQPQHF.

The chain uses TRBV27 and TRBJ1-2; D is undetermined. This CDR3 has 15 residues. Germline V CDR1 and CDR2: MNHEY, SMNVEV (reference sequence). With 0 bases removed from V and 2 bases from J, the gap between germline ends came to 10 bases. This CDR3 is CASSLSFPPNYGYTF. As DNA, the CDR3 is TGTGCCAGCAGTTTATCCTTTCCCCCGAACTATGGCTACACCTTC.

This clone was recorded a few times. The V call is TRBV5-6, the J call TRBJ2-5; D uncertain. CDR1 is SGHDT, CDR2 YYEEEE, per germline. The CDR3 loop spans 12 amino acids. Trimming left V 2 bases short and J 8 bases short, with 10 bases between. The CDR3 region is CASSLPTATQYF. Here the CDR3 DNA reads TGTGCCAGCAGCTTACCTACTGCCACCCAGTACTTC.

The rearrangement joins TRBV7-9 to TRBJ2-5, with 8 bases fitting TRBD2. CDR3 length equals 12 residues. CDR1 and CDR2 from the germline V gene are SEHNR and FQNEAQ (reference sequence). The trim removed 5 bases at V and 7 bases at J, leaving 3 bases unmatched. The CDR3 sequence: CASSPGGGTQYF. The DNA for the CDR3 is TGTGCCAGCAGCCCCGGGGGGGGGACCCAGTACTTC. The full variable domain, in which reference TRBV7-9 and TRBJ2-5 provide the parts outside the CDR3, is DTGVSQNPRHKITKRGQNVTFRCDPISEHNRLYWYRQTLGQGPEFLTYFQNEAQLEKSRLLSDRFSAERPKGSFSTLEIQRTEQGDSAMYLCASSPGGGTQYFGPGTRLLVL.

The chain links TRBV5-1 to TRBJ1-1, with D hard to call. CDR3 size: 13 residues. Germline CDR1 reads SGHRS; CDR2 reads YFSETQ. V lost 5 bases and J 0 bases, leaving 8 bases between the germline ends. This chain's CDR3 is CASRGDLNTEAFF. CDR3 nucleotides: TGCGCCAGCAGGGGCGATCTGAACACTGAAGCTTTCTTT.

The J gene is TRBJ2-2, the V gene TRBV2, with TRBD2 matching 12 bases. CDR3 length equals 18 residues. V shed 8 bases and J 3 bases; nucleotides not matched to a gene: 13. Looked up from germline, CDR1 is SNHLY and CDR2 is FYNNEI. The CDR3 DNA follows: TGTGCCAGCTTACCAGGGCTAGCGGGGGGGCGCGACACCGGGGAGCTGTTTTTT. This encodes CASLPGLAGGRDTGELFF.

V usage is TRBV5-1 and J usage is TRBJ2-7, with 9 positions matching TRBD2. Trimming at V came to 1 base and at J to 2 bases, leaving 7 bases not matched to a gene. In germline, CDR1 is SGHRS, CDR2 YFSETQ. CDR3 length: 16 amino acids. The CDR3 DNA sequence: TGCGCCAGCAGCTTGCTCCAGTCTAGCGGGGCCTACGAGCAGTACTTC. It codes for CASSLLQSSGAYEQYF.

This clone was seen a few times. The chain uses TRBV6-1 and TRBJ1-1; D unclear. With 7 bases removed from V and 3 bases from J, the gap between germline ends came to 15 bases. The CDR3 loop spans 14 amino acids. Germline loops: CDR1 MNHNS, CDR2 SASEGT. The CDR3 reads CASIREAADTEAFF. CDR3 in DNA: TGTGCCAGCATAAGGGAGGCGGCGGACACTGAAGCTTTCTTT.

This clone has just a few counts. The chain uses TRBV29-1 and TRBJ2-5; no clear D. The V gene lost 5 bases and the J gene lost 4 bases, with 17 bases spanning the gap. In germline, CDR1 is SQVTM, CDR2 ANQGSEA. There are 14 residues in the CDR3. In DNA form, the CDR3 reads TGCAGCGTTTTTCCTCCCCCTGCCGGAGAGACCCAGTACTTC. Amino acid sequence: CSVFPPPAGETQYF.

The rearrangement links TRBV5-1 to TRBJ2-7; D call uncertain. Germline assignment: CDR1 SGHRS and CDR2 YFSETQ. Between the trimmed V and J ends, which lost 0 bases and 3 bases, there was a span of 10 bases. The CDR3 spans 14 residues. The CDR3 here is CASSLAPPGYEQYF. DNA for the CDR3: TGCGCCAGCAGCTTGGCCCCGCCAGGCTACGAGCAGTACTTC.

V gene TRBV9 combines with J gene TRBJ1-2, with D maybe TRBD1 (6 bases). This CDR3 region has 14 residues. CDR1 is SGDLS and CDR2 is YYNGEE in the germline V gene. Trimming left V 4 bases short and J 5 bases short, with 15 bases between. This CDR3 is CASSRGQLTYGYTF. The CDR3 bases are TGTGCCAGCAGCAGAGGACAGTTAACTTATGGCTACACCTTC.

V and J are TRBV20-1 and TRBJ2-1; D call uncertain. CDR3 length equals 10 residues. V was cut by 4 bases and J by 10 bases, with 8 bases left in between. In germline, CDR1 is DFQATT, CDR2 SNEGSKA (reference sequence). Written as DNA, the CDR3 is TGCAGTGCTAAACAGAAAGAGCAGTTCTTC. Protein: CSAKQKEQFF.

The V call is TRBV7-9, the J call TRBJ2-1; the match to TRBD2 covers 7 bases. Germline lookup yields CDR1 SEHNR and CDR2 FQNEAQ (reference sequence). The CDR3 sequence is 15 residues long. Unmatched junction bases numbered 5, after V lost 5 bases and J lost 1 base. The CDR3 nucleotides are TGTGCCAGCAGCGCTAGCGGTGCTTCCTACAATGAGCAGTTCTTC. It yields the protein CASSASGASYNEQFF.

The J gene is TRBJ1-1, the V gene TRBV5-1; possible D gene TRBD1, 6 bases. Germline CDR1 SGHRS, CDR2 YFSETQ. The V end lost 7 bases, the J end lost 6 bases, and 22 bases lay between the germline ends. The CDR3 sequence is 15 residues long. CDR3 nucleotide sequence: TGCGCCAGCGCACAGAGCGGGGGGGGCGAAGCTGAAGCTTTCTTT. Translation: CASAQSGGGEAEAFF.

CDR3 in DNA: TGTGCCAGCAGTTCGTCCGGGACAGGGGATTCACCCCTCCACTTT. This gives the protein CASSSSGTGDSPLHF. The rearrangement uses TRBV6-5 and TRBJ1-6, with 10 nucleotides matching TRBD1. The CDR3 runs to 15 residues. Trimming took 4 bases from V and 8 from J; bases not matched to a gene: 5. Germline loops: CDR1 MNHEY, CDR2 SVGAGI.

The chain joins TRBV30 to TRBJ1-4; a possible D gene is TRBD1 (5 bases). CDR1 GTSNPN and CDR2 SVGIG come from the germline V gene (reference sequence). Trimming took off 4 bases at V and 4 bases at J, with 13 bases between the two ends. The CDR3 sequence is 14 residues long. The CDR3 DNA is TGTGCCTGGAACCCTGGGGCCCTTAATGAAAAACTGTTTTTT. Amino acids: CAWNPGALNEKLFF.

This clone came up a few times. V usage is TRBV2 and J usage is TRBJ2-5, with D unclear. Germline assignment: CDR1 SNHLY and CDR2 FYNNEI. The CDR3 has 11 amino acids. Trimming cost V 5 bases and J 5 bases, with 6 bases left between them. CDR3 bases: TGTGCCAGCAGTCTAATGGAGACCCAGTACTTC. Residues: CASSLMETQYF. The full variable domain, in which reference TRBV2 and TRBJ2-5 provide the parts outside the CDR3, is EPEVTQTPSHQVTQMGQEVILRCVPISNHLYFYWYRQILGQKVEFLVSFYNNEISEKSEIFDDQFSVERPDGSNFTLKIRSTKLEDSAMYFCASSLMETQYFGPGTRLLVL.

The rearrangement links TRBV5-6 to TRBJ1-6, with 9 bases fitting TRBD1. The germline gives CDR1 SGHDT, CDR2 YYEEEE. V dropped 0 bases and J dropped 6; count of bases not matched to a gene: 4. The CDR3 is 16 amino acids. DNA of the CDR3: TGTGCCAGCAGCTTGGAACCGGGACAGGGTAATTCACCCCTCCACTTT. Amino acids: CASSLEPGQGNSPLHF.

The chain has TRBV7-3 and TRBJ2-3, with D unresolved. V was trimmed by 0 bases and J by 11 bases, leaving 12 bases between them. The germline gives CDR1 SGHTA, CDR2 FQGTGA. There are 13 residues in the CDR3. The CDR3 sequence is CASSLTAVQKQYF. DNA for the CDR3: TGTGCCAGCAGCTTAACCGCCGTTCAGAAGCAGTATTTT.